This TCR beta chain was identified during a study of CD4 and CD8 cells across lung adenocarcinoma regions. TCRdb ran MiXCR on the PCR reads and lists one entry per CDR3 protein. The sample yields under 8,500 distinct CDR3 sequences, over 40% seen once. This clonotype appeared many times. Without the conserved terminal phenylalanine or tryptophan, this CDR3 likely stems from a read error. The DNA is left out, because the CDR3 cannot be placed on it with certainty; the CDR3 is given as TCRdb lists it. The CDR3 sequence runs 9 residues, both termini included. The patients had localized lung adenocarcinoma, a non-small cell subtype.

The specimen sequenced was CD8+ T cells from the center of a lung tumor. The clonotype comes from a male donor with lung adenocarcinoma. The CD4 and CD8 labels of this study may be unreliable. The genes are TRBV1 and TRBJ2-3. TRBV1 is reported as a pseudogene. CDR3 sequence: CLLGSGKSP.